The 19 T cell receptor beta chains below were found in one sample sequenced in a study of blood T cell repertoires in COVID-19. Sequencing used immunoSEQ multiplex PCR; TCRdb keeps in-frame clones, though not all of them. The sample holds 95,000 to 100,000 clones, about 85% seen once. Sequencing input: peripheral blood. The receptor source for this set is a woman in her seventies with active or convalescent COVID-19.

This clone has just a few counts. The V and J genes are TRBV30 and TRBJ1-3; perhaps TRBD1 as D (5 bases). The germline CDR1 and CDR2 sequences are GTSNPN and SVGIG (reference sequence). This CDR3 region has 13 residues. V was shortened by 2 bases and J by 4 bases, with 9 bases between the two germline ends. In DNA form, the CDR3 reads TGTGCCTGGAGTTATGGGGGGGGAAACACCATATATTTT. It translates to CAWSYGGGNTIYF.

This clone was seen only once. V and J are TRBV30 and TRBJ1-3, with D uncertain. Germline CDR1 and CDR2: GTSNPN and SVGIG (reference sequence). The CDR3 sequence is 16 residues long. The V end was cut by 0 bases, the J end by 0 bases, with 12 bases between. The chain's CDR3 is CAWSVSSRSSGNTIYF. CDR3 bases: TGTGCCTGGAGTGTATCATCAAGGAGCTCTGGAAACACCATATATTTT.

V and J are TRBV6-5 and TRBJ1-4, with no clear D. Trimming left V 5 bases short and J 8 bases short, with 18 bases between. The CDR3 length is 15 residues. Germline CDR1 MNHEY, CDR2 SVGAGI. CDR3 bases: TGTGCCAGCAGTCGTGACCCAACCCCGGGGGAAAAACTGTTTTTT. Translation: CASSRDPTPGEKLFF.

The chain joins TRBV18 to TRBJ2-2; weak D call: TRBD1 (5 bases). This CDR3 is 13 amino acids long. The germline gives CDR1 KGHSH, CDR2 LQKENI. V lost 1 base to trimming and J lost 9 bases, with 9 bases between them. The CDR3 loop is CASSPQGQWELFF. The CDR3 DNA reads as TGTGCCAGCTCACCACAAGGACAATGGGAGCTGTTTTTT.

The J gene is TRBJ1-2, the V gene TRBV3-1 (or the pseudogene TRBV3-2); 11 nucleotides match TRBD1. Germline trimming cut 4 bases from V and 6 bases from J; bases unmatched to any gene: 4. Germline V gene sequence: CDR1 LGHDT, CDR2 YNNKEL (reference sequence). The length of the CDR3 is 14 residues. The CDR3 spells CASSPGQGENGYTF. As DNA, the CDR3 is TGTGCCAGCAGCCCGGGACAGGGGGAGAATGGCTACACCTTC.

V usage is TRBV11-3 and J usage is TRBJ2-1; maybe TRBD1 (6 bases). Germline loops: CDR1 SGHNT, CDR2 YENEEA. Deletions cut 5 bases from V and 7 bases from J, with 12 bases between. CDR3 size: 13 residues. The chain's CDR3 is CASSPRGGNEQFF. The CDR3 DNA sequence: TGTGCCAGCAGCCCAAGAGGGGGAAATGAGCAGTTCTTC.

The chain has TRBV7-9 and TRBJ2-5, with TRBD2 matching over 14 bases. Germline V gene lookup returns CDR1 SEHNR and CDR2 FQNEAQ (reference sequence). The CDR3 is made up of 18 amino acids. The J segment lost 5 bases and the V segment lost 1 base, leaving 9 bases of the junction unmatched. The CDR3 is CASSLGLAGGPGTETQYF. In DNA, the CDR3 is TGTGCCAGCAGCTTAGGACTAGCGGGGGGGCCCGGTACGGAGACCCAGTACTTC.

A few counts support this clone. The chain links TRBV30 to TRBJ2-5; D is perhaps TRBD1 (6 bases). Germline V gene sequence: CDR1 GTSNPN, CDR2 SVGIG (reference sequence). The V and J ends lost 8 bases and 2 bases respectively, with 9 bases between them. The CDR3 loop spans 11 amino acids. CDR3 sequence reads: CARGQQETQYF. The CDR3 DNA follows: TGTGCCCGAGGACAGCAAGAGACCCAGTACTTC.

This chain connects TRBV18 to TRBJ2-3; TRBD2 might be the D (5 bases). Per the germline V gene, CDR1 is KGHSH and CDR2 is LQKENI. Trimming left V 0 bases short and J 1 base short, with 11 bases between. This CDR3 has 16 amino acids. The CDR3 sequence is CASSPPQRLRTDTQYF. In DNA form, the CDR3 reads TGTGCCAGCTCACCACCGCAGCGGCTTCGCACAGATACGCAGTATTTT.

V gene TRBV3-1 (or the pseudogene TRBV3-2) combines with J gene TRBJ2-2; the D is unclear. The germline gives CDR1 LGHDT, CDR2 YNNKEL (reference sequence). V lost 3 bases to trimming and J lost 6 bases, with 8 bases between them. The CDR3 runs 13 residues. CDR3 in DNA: TGTGCCAGCAGCCATGGTAGAGCCGGGGAGCTGTTTTTT. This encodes CASSHGRAGELFF.

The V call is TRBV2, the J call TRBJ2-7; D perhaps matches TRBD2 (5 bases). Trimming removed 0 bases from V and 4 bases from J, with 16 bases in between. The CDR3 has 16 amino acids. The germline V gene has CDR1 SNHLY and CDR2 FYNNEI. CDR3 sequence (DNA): TGTGCCAGCAGTGAAGCGAGGGCAGCCCACCCTTACGAGCAGTACTTC. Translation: CASSEARAAHPYEQYF.

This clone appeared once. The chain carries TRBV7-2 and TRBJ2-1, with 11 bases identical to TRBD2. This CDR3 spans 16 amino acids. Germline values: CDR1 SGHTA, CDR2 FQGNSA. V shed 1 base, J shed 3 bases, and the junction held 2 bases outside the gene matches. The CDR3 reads CASSLEGLAVYNEQFF. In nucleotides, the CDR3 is TGTGCCAGCAGCTTAGAGGGACTAGCGGTCTACAATGAGCAGTTCTTC.

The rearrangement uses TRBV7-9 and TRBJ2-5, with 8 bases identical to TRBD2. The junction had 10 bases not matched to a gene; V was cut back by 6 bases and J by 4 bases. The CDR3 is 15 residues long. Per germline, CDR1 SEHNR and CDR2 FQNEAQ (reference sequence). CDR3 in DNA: TGTGCCAGCAGTCTACTAGCGGAGGGGGGAGAGACCCAGTACTTC. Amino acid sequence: CASSLLAEGGETQYF. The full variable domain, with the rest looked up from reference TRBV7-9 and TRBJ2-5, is DTGVSQNPRHKITKRGQNVTFRCDPISEHNRLYWYRQTLGQGPEFLTYFQNEAQLEKSRLLSDRFSAERPKGSFSTLEIQRTEQGDSAMYLCASSLLAEGGETQYFGPGTRLLVL.

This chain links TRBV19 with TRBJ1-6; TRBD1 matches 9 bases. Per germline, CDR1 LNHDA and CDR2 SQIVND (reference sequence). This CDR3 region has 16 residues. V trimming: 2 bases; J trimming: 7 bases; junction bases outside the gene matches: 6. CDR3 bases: TGTGCCAGTAGTATATCCGGTGGACAGGGGAATTCACCCCTCCACTTT. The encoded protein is CASSISGGQGNSPLHF.

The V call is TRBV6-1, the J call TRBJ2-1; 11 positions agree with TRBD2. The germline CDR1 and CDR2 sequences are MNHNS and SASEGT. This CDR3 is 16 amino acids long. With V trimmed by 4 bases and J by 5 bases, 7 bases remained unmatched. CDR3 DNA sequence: TGTGCCAGCAGTGCACCCATAGCGGGAGGGAACAATGAGCAGTTCTTC. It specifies CASSAPIAGGNNEQFF.

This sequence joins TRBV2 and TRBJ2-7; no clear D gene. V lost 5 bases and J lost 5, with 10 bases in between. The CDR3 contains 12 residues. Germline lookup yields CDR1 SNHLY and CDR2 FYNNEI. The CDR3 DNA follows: TGTGCCAGCAGTTCCTCTGGCAACGAGCAGTACTTC. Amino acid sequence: CASSSSGNEQYF.

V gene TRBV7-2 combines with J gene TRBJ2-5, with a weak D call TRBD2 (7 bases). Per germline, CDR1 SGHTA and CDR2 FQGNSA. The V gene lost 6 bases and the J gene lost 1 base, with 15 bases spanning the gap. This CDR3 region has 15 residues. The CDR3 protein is CASRMGGGGQETQYF. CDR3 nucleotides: TGTGCCAGCAGAATGGGGGGCGGGGGCCAAGAGACCCAGTACTTC.

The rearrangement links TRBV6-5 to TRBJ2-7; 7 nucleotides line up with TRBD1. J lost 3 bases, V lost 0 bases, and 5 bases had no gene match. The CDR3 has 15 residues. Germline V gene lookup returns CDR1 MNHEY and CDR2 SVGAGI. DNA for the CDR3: TGTGCCAGCAGTTACTCGTGGGACAGCCACTACGAGCAGTACTTC. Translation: CASSYSWDSHYEQYF.

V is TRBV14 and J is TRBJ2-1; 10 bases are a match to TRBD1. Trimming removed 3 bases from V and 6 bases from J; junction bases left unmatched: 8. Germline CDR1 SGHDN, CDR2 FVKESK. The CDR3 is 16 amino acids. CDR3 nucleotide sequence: TGTGCCAGCAGCCACCCAGACAGGGGGCAATCCAATGAGCAGTTCTTC. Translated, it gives CASSHPDRGQSNEQFF.